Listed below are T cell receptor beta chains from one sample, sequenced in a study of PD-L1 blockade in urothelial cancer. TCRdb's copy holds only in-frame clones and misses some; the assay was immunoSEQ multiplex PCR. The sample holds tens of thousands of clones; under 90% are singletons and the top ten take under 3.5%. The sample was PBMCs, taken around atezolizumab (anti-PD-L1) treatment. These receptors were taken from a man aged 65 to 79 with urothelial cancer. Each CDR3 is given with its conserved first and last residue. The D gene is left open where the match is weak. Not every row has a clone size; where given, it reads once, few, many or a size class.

cdr3_nt: TGTGCCAGCAGTGAGGGCAGGGGGAACACTGAAGCTTTCTTT
cdr3_aa: CASSEGRGNTEAFF
j_call: TRBJ1-1
clone_size: -
d_call: -
v_call: TRBV6-4

cdr3_nt: TGCGCCAGCAGCCCGGCGGGAGTCTCATACAATGAGCAGTTCTTC
cdr3_aa: CASSPAGVSYNEQFF
j_call: TRBJ2-1
clone_size: few
d_call: TRBD2
v_call: TRBV5-1

cdr3_nt: TGTGCCAGCTCACTCCTTCCAGATACGCAGTATTTT
cdr3_aa: CASSLLPDTQYF
j_call: TRBJ2-3
clone_size: -
d_call: -
v_call: TRBV18

cdr3_nt: TGTGCCAGTAGTGGGACAACTACGGCCCAGCCCCAGCATTTT
cdr3_aa: CASSGTTTAQPQHF
j_call: TRBJ1-5
clone_size: -
d_call: -
v_call: TRBV19

cdr3_nt: TGTGCCAGCAGTGAAATCCGCGGGAGTGAGACCCAGTACTTC
cdr3_aa: CASSEIRGSETQYF
j_call: TRBJ2-5
clone_size: -
d_call: TRBD2
v_call: TRBV2

cdr3_nt: TGCGCCAGCAGCTTGGGCTTGAGGTCGGGAGGTACCGGGGAGCTGTTTTTT
cdr3_aa: CASSLGLRSGGTGELFF
j_call: TRBJ2-2
clone_size: -
d_call: TRBD2
v_call: TRBV5-1

cdr3_nt: TGTGCCAGCAGAACGACAGGGGAGGGGACCGAGCAGTACTTC
cdr3_aa: CASRTTGEGTEQYF
j_call: TRBJ2-7
clone_size: -
d_call: -
v_call: TRBV28

cdr3_nt: TGTGCCAGCAGCGGGACAGGCAATCAGCCCCAGCATTTT
cdr3_aa: CASSGTGNQPQHF
j_call: TRBJ1-5
clone_size: -
d_call: TRBD1
v_call: TRBV7-2

cdr3_nt: TGTGCCAGCAGCTTGGCAGGTCCGAATGAGCAGTTCTTC
cdr3_aa: CASSLAGPNEQFF
j_call: TRBJ2-1
clone_size: -
d_call: -
v_call: TRBV5-6

cdr3_nt: TGCGCCAGCAGCCAAGGGGCTAGCGGGGGGAGACCGACAGACGAGCAGTACTTC
cdr3_aa: CASSQGASGGRPTDEQYF
j_call: TRBJ2-7
clone_size: -
d_call: TRBD2
v_call: TRBV4-1